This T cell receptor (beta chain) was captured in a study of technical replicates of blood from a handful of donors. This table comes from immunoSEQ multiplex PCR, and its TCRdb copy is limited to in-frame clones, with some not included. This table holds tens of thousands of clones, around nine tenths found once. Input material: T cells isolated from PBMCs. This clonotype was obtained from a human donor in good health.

Here the CDR3 reads CASMSRAPNEKLFF. CDR3 DNA: TGTGCCAGTATGTCGAGAGCACCTAATGAAAAACTGTTTTTT. This chain connects TRBV19 to TRBJ1-4, with D unresolved. V lost 7 bases and J lost 3, with 12 bases in between. Germline V gene lookup returns CDR1 LNHDA and CDR2 SQIVND (reference sequence). The CDR3 contains 14 residues.